A single sample is the source of the 17 T cell receptor beta chains below, sequenced in a study of cytomegalovirus exposure and HLA in healthy donors (dated 2017 in TCRdb). The method was the immunoSEQ multiplex PCR assay. For the multiplex PCR, a mixture combining 60 forward primers for TCR Vbeta segments and 13 reverse primers for TCR Jbeta segments was used. Here the immuneACCESS table is served through TCRdb, limited to in-frame sequences with V and J called. Missing clones are a known gap in these copies; in checked studies unresolved V genes cover under half, and the rest lacks a known reason. This sample comprises about 200,000 clones, roughly 87% of them detected only once. The ten most abundant clones make up less than 1.3% of the sample. Sequencing was carried out using PBMCs. All receptors come from a boy under 10 years old in good health and CMV-seronegative.

The chain employs TRBV29-1 and TRBJ2-5, with D possibly TRBD1 on 6 matching bases. Germline V gene lookup returns CDR1 SQVTM and CDR2 ANQGSEA. V was cut by 6 bases and J by 1 base, with 12 bases left in between. The length of the CDR3 is 13 residues. Here the CDR3 DNA reads TGCAGCGTCCACCGGACAGCCCAAGAGACCCAGTACTTC. Its translation: CSVHRTAQETQYF.

This clone was counted between two and nine times. V and J are TRBV4-1 and TRBJ2-2, with TRBD2 matching over 7 bases. CDR3 length equals 17 residues. Germline CDR1 reads MGHRA; CDR2 reads YSYEKL. After removal of 1 base from V and 7 bases from J, the junction contained 12 bases not matched to a gene. The CDR3 DNA is TGCGCCAGCAGCCAAGGGGAGGGTGGCAGTCGCGACGGGGAGCTGTTTTTT. Its translation: CASSQGEGGSRDGELFF.

The chain employs TRBV6-6 and TRBJ1-1, with D perhaps TRBD1 (5 bases). V lost 6 bases and J 1 base, leaving 6 bases between the germline ends. The germline gives CDR1 MNHNY, CDR2 SVGAGI (reference sequence). The CDR3 length is 12 residues. CDR3 in DNA: TGTGCCAGCAGAGACAGGAACACTGAAGCTTTCTTT. Encoded protein: CASRDRNTEAFF.

This clone was detected a few times. The chain is built from TRBV4-1 and TRBJ1-5; D gene unclear. V was clipped by 3 bases and J by 1 base, with 10 bases between them. The CDR3 is 15 amino acids. Germline V gene lookup returns CDR1 MGHRA and CDR2 YSYEKL. This CDR3 is CASSQILGSNQPQHF. The DNA for the CDR3 is TGCGCCAGCAGCCAGATACTAGGAAGCAATCAGCCCCAGCATTTT.

This chain uses TRBV5-1 with TRBJ1-5; D is unclear. The CDR3 totals 14 residues. Germline V gives CDR1 SGHRS, CDR2 YFSETQ. Trimming left V 1 base short and J 2 bases short, with 7 bases between. CDR3 amino acids: CASSLNGGNQPQHF. As DNA, the CDR3 is TGCGCCAGCAGCTTGAACGGAGGCAATCAGCCCCAGCATTTT.

This chain joins TRBV4-1 and TRBJ2-1; D is unclear. CDR3 size: 12 residues. In germline, CDR1 is MGHRA, CDR2 YSYEKL. Trimming took off 6 bases at V and 6 bases at J, with 9 bases between the two ends. The DNA of the CDR3 is TGCGCCAGCAGTCACCGAGGCAATGAGCAGTTCTTC. This codes for CASSHRGNEQFF.

This clone was counted once. V and J are TRBV5-5 and TRBJ2-7; 8 bases match TRBD2. CDR1 and CDR2 from the germline V gene are SGHKS and YYEKEE (reference sequence). The CDR3 sequence is 14 residues long. The trim removed 4 bases at V and 2 bases at J, leaving 5 bases unmatched. CDR3 sequence: CASSTLAGAYEQYF. The DNA of the CDR3 is TGTGCCAGCAGCACTCTAGCGGGTGCCTACGAGCAGTACTTC.

This chain connects TRBV4-1 to TRBJ1-2; perhaps TRBD1 as D (5 bases). The V gene's germline CDR1 is MGHRA and CDR2 YSYEKL. Trimming removed 3 bases at V and 0 bases at J, with 11 bases between. The CDR3 is 15 amino acids. The CDR3 loop is CASSQTENTNYGYTF. The CDR3 nucleotides are TGCGCCAGCAGCCAGACAGAAAACACTAACTATGGCTACACCTTC.

The chain joins TRBV28 to TRBJ2-1; TRBD2 matches at 15 bases. Germline lookup yields CDR1 MDHEN and CDR2 SYDVKM. V was clipped by 4 bases and J by 4 bases; unmatched bases: 17. This CDR3 has 21 residues. The CDR3: CASSSRSGLAGGLYLYNEQFF. The DNA of the CDR3 is TGTGCCAGCAGTTCCCGGTCGGGACTAGCGGGGGGTCTATACCTTTACAATGAGCAGTTCTTC.

The rearrangement uses TRBV27 and TRBJ2-7, with D possibly matching TRBD1 (5 bases). Germline V gives CDR1 MNHEY, CDR2 SMNVEV (reference sequence). The CDR3 totals 14 residues. Trimming stripped 6 bases from V and 5 bases from J, with 17 bases between. CDR3 coding DNA: TGTGCCAGCAGCCCCGTGGGGCTAAGTGACGAGCAGTACTTC. As protein: CASSPVGLSDEQYF.

V usage is TRBV6-1 and J usage is TRBJ2-7; weak D call: TRBD2 (7 bases). This CDR3 has 14 residues. Per the germline V gene, CDR1 is MNHNS and CDR2 is SASEGT. V lost 8 bases, J lost 4 bases, and 18 bases lay in between. CDR3 in DNA: TGTGCCAGCTCCCTTAGGGAGGGGGTTTACGAGCAGTACTTC. Protein product: CASSLREGVYEQYF.

The genes are TRBV28 and TRBJ1-5; 8 bases line up with TRBD1. The CDR3 runs 19 residues. Trimming cost V 3 bases and J 6 bases; bases outside gene matches: 19. CDR1 MDHEN and CDR2 SYDVKM come from the germline V gene. CDR3 in amino acids: CASSFFRFIGIRGLQPQHF. The CDR3, as DNA: TGTGCCAGCAGTTTTTTTAGGTTTATTGGTATCAGGGGGCTTCAGCCCCAGCATTTT.

The chain joins TRBV5-1 to TRBJ2-1, with 13 bases lining up with TRBD2. The CDR3 has 18 residues. The germline V gene encodes CDR1 SGHRS and CDR2 YFSETQ. J lost 5 bases, V lost 2 bases, and 10 bases had no gene match. CDR3: CASSFRLLLAGGNNEQFF. The CDR3 DNA follows: TGCGCCAGCAGCTTCCGGCTTTTACTAGCGGGAGGGAACAATGAGCAGTTCTTC.

The genes are TRBV12-5 and TRBJ1-2, with D possibly TRBD1 on 6 matching bases. The V end was cut by 5 bases, the J end by 2 bases, with 15 bases between. CDR3 length: 15 amino acids. Germline V lookup: CDR1 LGHNT, CDR2 FRNRAP. The CDR3 DNA follows: TGTGCTAGTGGTGCCCCACAGGGATCCAACTATGGCTACACCTTC. Residues: CASGAPQGSNYGYTF.

The chain combines TRBV28 with TRBJ2-4, with D possibly TRBD1 on 6 matching bases. V lost 5 bases to trimming and J lost 1 base, with 12 bases between them. This CDR3 is built from 15 residues. Germline-derived CDR1 and CDR2 are MDHEN and SYDVKM. The chain's CDR3 is CASSPPGQAKNIQYF. DNA of the CDR3: TGTGCCAGCAGTCCTCCAGGACAGGCCAAAAACATTCAGTACTTC.

The chain links TRBV6-1 to TRBJ2-1, with 9 bases fitting TRBD2. Germline CDR1 is MNHNS and CDR2 is SASEGT. This CDR3 contains 13 residues. V lost 7 bases to trimming and J lost 5 bases; unmatched junction nucleotides: 3. CDR3 coding DNA: TGTGCCAGCATAGCTAGCGGGAACAATGAGCAGTTCTTC. This translates into CASIASGNNEQFF.

This clone has more than one count but fewer than ten. The chain carries TRBV4-1 and TRBJ2-7, with 11 bases that match TRBD2. V gave up 0 bases and J gave up 6 bases; unmatched junction bases: 7. Per germline, CDR1 MGHRA and CDR2 YSYEKL. The CDR3 has 16 amino acids. In DNA form, the CDR3 reads TGCGCCAGCAGCCAAGATAGGACTAGCGGGTCGTTCGAGCAGTACTTC. Translation gives CASSQDRTSGSFEQYF.